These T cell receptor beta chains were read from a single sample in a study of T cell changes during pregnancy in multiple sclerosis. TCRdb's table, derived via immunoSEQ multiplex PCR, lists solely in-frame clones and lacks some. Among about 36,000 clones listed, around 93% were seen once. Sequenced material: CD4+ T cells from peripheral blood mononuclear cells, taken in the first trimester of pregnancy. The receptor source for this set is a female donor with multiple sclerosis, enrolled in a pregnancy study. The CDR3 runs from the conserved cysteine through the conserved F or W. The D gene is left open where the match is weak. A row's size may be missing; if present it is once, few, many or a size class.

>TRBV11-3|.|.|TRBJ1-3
TGTGCCAGCAGCTTAGACGCTGGCGGGACTGGAAACACCATATATTTT
CASSLDAGGTGNTIYF
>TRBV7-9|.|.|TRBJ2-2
TGTGCCAGCAGCTTAGTCCTCACCGGGGAGCTGTTTTTT
CASSLVLTGELFF
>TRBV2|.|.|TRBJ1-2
TGTGCCTCCGTCGGCGGGGGGAACTATGGCTACACCTTC
CASVGGGNYGYTF
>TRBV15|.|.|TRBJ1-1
TGTGCCACCAGCAGAGATAACAGGAGGAACACTGAAGCTTTCTTT
CATSRDNRRNTEAFF
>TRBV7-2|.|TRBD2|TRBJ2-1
TGTGCCAGCAGCCTACAGGGGACTAGCGGGGGTGGAGAGCAGTTCTTC
CASSLQGTSGGGEQFF
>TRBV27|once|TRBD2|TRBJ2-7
TGTGCCAGCAGTTTCAGGCTAGCGGGAGGCCCCTACGAGCAGTACTTC
CASSFRLAGGPYEQYF
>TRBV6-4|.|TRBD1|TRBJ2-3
TGTGCCAGCAGTGACCGAAGGGACAGTAGCACAGATACGCAGTATTTT
CASSDRRDSSTDTQYF
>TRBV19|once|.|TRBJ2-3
TGTGCCAGTAGTACCTCCGGGACGCAGTATTTT
CASSTSGTQYF
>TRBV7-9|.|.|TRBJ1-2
TGTGCCAGCAGTTGGCGAGGTGGCTACACCTTC
CASSWRGGYTF
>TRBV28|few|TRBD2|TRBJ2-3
TGTGCCAGCAGTAAAAGCGGGATCACAGATACGCAGTATTTT
CASSKSGITDTQYF
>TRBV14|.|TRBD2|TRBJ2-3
TGTGCCAGCAGCCAAGAGACTAGCGGAGACACAGATACGCAGTATTTT
CASSQETSGDTDTQYF
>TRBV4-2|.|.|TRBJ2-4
TGTGCCAGCAGCCCGCAGGGCTCAACAGCTCTAGCCAAAAACATTCAGTACTTC
CASSPQGSTALAKNIQYF
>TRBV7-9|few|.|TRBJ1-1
TGTGCCAGCAGCTTACTATCTGCGGGGGAAGCTTTCTTT
CASSLLSAGEAFF
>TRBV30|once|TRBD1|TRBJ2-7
TGTGCCTGGAGTGTCGGGACAGGGGCCATCTACGAGCAGTACTTC
CAWSVGTGAIYEQYF
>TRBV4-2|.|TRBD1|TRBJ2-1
TGTGCCAGCAGCCACCCCTTTGACAGGGTCTCCTACAATGAGCAGTTCTTC
CASSHPFDRVSYNEQFF
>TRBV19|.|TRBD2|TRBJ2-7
TGTGCCAGTAGTATCACTGGACTAGGCGGATCCGAGCAGTACTTC
CASSITGLGGSEQYF
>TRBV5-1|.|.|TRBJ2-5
TGCGCCAGCAGTCCGGGGGAAGAGACCCAGTACTTC
CASSPGEETQYF
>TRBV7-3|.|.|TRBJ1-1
TGTGCCAGCAGCTCCTGGGGGGGCGACACTGAAGCTTTCTTT
CASSSWGGDTEAFF
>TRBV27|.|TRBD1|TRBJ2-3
TGTGCCAGCAGTTTAAAAGTCCTGTGGGACAGGGGGCTAGATACGCAGTATTTT
CASSLKVLWDRGLDTQYF
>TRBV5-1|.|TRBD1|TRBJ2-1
TGCGCCAGCACTCCGGGGGGACAGGGGGGAAATGAGCAGTTCTTC
CASTPGGQGGNEQFF
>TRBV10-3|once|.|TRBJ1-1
TGTGCCACGACGGGCCCGGGGGTGAACACTGAAGCTTTCTTT
CATTGPGVNTEAFF
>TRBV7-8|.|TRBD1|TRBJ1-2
TGTGCCAGCAGCTCCGGACAGGGGGTGTTTGGCTACACCTTC
CASSSGQGVFGYTF
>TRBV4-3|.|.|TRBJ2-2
TGCGCCAGCAGCCAACTACAGGGAGCGTTTCCCGGGGAGCTGTTTTTT
CASSQLQGAFPGELFF
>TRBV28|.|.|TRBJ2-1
TGTGCCAGCAGTCGGACAAAGTTCTACAATGAGCAGTTCTTC
CASSRTKFYNEQFF
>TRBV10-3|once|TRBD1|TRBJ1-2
TGTGCCATCAGTGAGTCCTTAACAGGGGGGGGCTACACCTTC
CAISESLTGGGYTF
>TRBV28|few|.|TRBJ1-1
TGTGCCAGCTCTTCCCAGGGGCTGAAGACTTTCTTT
CASSSQGLKTFF
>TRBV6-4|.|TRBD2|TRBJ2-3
TGTGCCAGCAGTGACTCGTTGGGACTAGCGGGAGGCCCGGATACGCAGTATTTT
CASSDSLGLAGGPDTQYF
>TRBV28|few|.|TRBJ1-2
TGTGCCAGCAGTGAACAGGACTATGGCTACACCTTC
CASSEQDYGYTF
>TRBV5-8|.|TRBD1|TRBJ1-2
TGTGCCAGCAGCTCCGGACAGGGAAGAGGCTATGGCTACACCTTC
CASSSGQGRGYGYTF
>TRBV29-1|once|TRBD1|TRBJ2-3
TGCAGCCTCGACAGGGGTGATACGCAGTATTTT
CSLDRGDTQYF
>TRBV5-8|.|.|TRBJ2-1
TGTGCCAGCAGCTTGGATCGGGGGAGTTACAATGAGCAGTTCTTC
CASSLDRGSYNEQFF
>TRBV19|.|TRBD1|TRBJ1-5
TGTGCCAGTGACCCGACAGGGCCCAATCAGCCCCAGCATTTT
CASDPTGPNQPQHF
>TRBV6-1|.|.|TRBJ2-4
TGTGCCATCCAGGCTGGGTCAGTGAAAAACATTCAGTACTTC
CAIQAGSVKNIQYF
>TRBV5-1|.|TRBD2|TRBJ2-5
TGCGCCAGCAGCTTGACGGGGGGGCGCGAGACCCAGTACTTC
CASSLTGGRETQYF
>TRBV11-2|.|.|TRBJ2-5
TGTGCCAGCAGCTTCTCGGGTCGGGGAGAGACCCAGTACTTC
CASSFSGRGETQYF
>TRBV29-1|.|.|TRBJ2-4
TGCAGCGTTGAAGGGGGGGGCAGATCCAAAAACATTCAGTACTTC
CSVEGGGRSKNIQYF
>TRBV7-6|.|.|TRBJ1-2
TGTGCCAGCAGCTTACTCCTCGGCCAGGGCCAGGGCTACACCTTC
CASSLLLGQGQGYTF
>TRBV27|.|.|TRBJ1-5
TGTGCCAGCAGTCCGACACCGACAGTCCTCAATCAGCCCCAGCATTTT
CASSPTPTVLNQPQHF
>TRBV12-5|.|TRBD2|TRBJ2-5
TGTGCTAGTGCTCGGGGGGGAGACCAAGAGACCCAGTACTTC
CASARGGDQETQYF
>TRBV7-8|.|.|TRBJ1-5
TGTGCCAGCAGCCCTCCGGGGGGGTCGAGACAGCCCCAGCATTTT
CASSPPGGSRQPQHF
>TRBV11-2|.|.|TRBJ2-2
TGTGCCAGCAGCCTCAGCGTCGGGGAGCTGTTTTTT
CASSLSVGELFF
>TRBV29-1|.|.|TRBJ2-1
TGCAGCGTGCGGGGCGGGACGGGAACGGCTGAGCAGTTCTTC
CSVRGGTGTAEQFF
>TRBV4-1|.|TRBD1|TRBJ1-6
TGCGCCAGCAGCCCGCGGGACAGCCAAAATTCACCCCTCCACTTT
CASSPRDSQNSPLHF
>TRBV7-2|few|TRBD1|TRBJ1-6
TGTGCCAGCAGCGGGAGACAGGGGAACAATTCACCCCTCCACTTT
CASSGRQGNNSPLHF
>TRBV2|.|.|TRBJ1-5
TGTGCCAGCAGTGAGGAGGGGAGACAGCCCCAGCATTTT
CASSEEGRQPQHF
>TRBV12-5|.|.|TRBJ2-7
TGTGCTAGTGGTCCAACGACTATGTACCGAACCTACGAGCAGTACTTC
CASGPTTMYRTYEQYF
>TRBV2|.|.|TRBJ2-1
TGTGCCAGCAGTGTCACTAGGGACGGGAGTAGGAATGAGCAGTTCTTC
CASSVTRDGSRNEQFF
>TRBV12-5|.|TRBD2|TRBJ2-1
TGTGCTAGTGGTTTGGTACCGGTAGCGGGAGTTGGAACCTACAATGAGCAGTTCTTC
CASGLVPVAGVGTYNEQFF
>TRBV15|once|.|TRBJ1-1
TGTGCCACCAGCAGAAGGTATTTACAGGGAGGGACGAACACTGAAGCTTTCTTT
CATSRRYLQGGTNTEAFF
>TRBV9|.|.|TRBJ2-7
TGTGCCAGCGACTGCTTGGGAGGACAGTACTTC
CASDCLGGQYF
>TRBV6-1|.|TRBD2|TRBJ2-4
TGTGCCAGCAGTGATTCGGGGGGTCACATTCAGTACTTC
CASSDSGGHIQYF
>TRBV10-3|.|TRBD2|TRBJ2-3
TGTGCCATCAGTGAGCCGCTAGCGGGAGTGGTAGATACGCAGTATTTT
CAISEPLAGVVDTQYF
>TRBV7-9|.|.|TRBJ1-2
TGTGCCAACAGCTTAGCGGTAGGAGATGGCTACACCTTC
CANSLAVGDGYTF